This TCR beta chain derives from a study of shared clonotypes between healthy human individuals. As to this clone: Its antigen is not known.

In germline, CDR1 is KGHSH, CDR2 LQKENI. Deletions cut 3 bases from V and 2 bases from J, with 11 bases between. CDR3 size: 14 residues. This was a deep-level run. The protocol was immunoSEQ multiplex PCR, while the TCRdb copy is restricted to in-frame clones and leaves out a portion. The data show about 2 million clones, just under 95% seen once. It was CD45RO-negative cells, positively selected for CCR7, that made up naive CD8 cells, with terminally differentiated effector memory CD45RA+ cells excluded. None of the donors, who were healthy HIV-negative adults, had recently had acute infections or vaccinations. Overall study findings and caveats: Rarefaction revealed incomplete sorted-subset sequencing despite large depth. Some naive CD4 clonotypes, roughly 5%, turned up in common across a few donors.

Material: naive CD8+ T cells sorted from blood. The TCR was taken from a man between 18 and 29 years old in good health. V gene TRBV18 combines with J gene TRBJ2-7; D unresolved. This CDR3 is CASSPADRPYEQYF. The CDR3 DNA sequence: TGTGCCAGCTCACCCGCAGACCGACCCTACGAGCAGTACTTC.